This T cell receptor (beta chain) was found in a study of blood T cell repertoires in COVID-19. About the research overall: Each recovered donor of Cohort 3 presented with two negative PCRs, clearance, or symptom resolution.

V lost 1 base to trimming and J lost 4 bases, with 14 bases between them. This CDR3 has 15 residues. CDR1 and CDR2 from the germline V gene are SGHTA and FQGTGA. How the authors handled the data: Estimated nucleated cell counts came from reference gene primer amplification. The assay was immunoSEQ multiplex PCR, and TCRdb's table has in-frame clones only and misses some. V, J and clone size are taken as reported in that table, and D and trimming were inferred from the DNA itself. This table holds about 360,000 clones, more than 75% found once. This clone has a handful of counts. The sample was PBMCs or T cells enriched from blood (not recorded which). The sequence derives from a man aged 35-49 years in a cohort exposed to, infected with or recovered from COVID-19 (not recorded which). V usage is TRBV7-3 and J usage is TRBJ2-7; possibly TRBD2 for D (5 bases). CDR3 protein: CASSLNEGSAYEQYF. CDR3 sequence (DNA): TGTGCCAGCAGCTTAAATGAGGGTTCGGCATACGAGCAGTACTTC.